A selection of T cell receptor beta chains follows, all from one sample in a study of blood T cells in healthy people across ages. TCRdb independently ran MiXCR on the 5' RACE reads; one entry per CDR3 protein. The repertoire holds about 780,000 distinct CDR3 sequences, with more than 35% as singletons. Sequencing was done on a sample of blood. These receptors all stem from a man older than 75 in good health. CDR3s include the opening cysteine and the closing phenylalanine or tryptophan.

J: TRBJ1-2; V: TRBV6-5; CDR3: CASTMSGAGYTF
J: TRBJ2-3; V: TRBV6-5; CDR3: CASRGGQGKDTQYF
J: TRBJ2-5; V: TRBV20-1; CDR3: CSARVRPSGFQETQYF
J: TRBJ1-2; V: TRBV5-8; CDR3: CASSAGLDGYTF
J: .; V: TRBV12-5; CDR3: CASGIGETQYF
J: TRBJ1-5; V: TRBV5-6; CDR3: CASSSSGGQPQHF
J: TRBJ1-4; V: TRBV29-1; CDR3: CSVEGQTGAEKLFF
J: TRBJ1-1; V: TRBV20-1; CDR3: CSARDGRGTMNTEAFF
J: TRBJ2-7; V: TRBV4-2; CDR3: CASSQGGTGVITMAYEQYF
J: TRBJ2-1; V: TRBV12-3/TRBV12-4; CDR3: CASTPGLALIEQFF
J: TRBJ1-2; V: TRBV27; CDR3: CASRLSTAYYGYTF
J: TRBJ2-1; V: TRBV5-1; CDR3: CASSLGGGRQNEQFF
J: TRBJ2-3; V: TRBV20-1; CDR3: CSARETSGYTDTQYF
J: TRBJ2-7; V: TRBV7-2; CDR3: CVSSLEGSYEQYF
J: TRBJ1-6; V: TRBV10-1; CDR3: CASSALPGLAGSPLHF
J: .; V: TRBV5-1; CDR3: CASSLNQGGNIQYF
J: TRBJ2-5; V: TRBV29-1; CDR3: CSVGSNEGETQYF
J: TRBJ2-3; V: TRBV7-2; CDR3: CASSFLAGSTDTQYF
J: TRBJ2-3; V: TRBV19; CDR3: CASSMGQVTDTQYF
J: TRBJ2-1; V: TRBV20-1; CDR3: CGIAGSYNEQFF
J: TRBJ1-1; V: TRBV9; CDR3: CASSVEAESEAFF
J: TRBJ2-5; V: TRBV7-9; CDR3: CASSFVSSGEETQYF
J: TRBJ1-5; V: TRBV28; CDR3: CASSLSGRFNQPQHF
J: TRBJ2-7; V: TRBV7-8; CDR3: CASSLGVNLYEQYF
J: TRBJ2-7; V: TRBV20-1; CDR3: CSARGTLVQYF
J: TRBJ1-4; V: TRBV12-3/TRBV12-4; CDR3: CASSPGYDNEKLFF
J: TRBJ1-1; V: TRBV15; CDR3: CATSRDRGNTEAFF
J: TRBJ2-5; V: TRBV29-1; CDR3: CSVEAVAGAKEQYF
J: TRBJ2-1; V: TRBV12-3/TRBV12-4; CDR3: CASSLRADNNEQFF
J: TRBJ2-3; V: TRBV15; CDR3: CATKAIATDTQYF
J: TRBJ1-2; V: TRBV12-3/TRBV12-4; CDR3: CASTASGQGGYGYTF
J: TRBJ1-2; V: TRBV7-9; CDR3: CASSRPIQGLASGYTF
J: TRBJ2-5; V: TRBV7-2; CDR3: CASSLGIRVRETQYF